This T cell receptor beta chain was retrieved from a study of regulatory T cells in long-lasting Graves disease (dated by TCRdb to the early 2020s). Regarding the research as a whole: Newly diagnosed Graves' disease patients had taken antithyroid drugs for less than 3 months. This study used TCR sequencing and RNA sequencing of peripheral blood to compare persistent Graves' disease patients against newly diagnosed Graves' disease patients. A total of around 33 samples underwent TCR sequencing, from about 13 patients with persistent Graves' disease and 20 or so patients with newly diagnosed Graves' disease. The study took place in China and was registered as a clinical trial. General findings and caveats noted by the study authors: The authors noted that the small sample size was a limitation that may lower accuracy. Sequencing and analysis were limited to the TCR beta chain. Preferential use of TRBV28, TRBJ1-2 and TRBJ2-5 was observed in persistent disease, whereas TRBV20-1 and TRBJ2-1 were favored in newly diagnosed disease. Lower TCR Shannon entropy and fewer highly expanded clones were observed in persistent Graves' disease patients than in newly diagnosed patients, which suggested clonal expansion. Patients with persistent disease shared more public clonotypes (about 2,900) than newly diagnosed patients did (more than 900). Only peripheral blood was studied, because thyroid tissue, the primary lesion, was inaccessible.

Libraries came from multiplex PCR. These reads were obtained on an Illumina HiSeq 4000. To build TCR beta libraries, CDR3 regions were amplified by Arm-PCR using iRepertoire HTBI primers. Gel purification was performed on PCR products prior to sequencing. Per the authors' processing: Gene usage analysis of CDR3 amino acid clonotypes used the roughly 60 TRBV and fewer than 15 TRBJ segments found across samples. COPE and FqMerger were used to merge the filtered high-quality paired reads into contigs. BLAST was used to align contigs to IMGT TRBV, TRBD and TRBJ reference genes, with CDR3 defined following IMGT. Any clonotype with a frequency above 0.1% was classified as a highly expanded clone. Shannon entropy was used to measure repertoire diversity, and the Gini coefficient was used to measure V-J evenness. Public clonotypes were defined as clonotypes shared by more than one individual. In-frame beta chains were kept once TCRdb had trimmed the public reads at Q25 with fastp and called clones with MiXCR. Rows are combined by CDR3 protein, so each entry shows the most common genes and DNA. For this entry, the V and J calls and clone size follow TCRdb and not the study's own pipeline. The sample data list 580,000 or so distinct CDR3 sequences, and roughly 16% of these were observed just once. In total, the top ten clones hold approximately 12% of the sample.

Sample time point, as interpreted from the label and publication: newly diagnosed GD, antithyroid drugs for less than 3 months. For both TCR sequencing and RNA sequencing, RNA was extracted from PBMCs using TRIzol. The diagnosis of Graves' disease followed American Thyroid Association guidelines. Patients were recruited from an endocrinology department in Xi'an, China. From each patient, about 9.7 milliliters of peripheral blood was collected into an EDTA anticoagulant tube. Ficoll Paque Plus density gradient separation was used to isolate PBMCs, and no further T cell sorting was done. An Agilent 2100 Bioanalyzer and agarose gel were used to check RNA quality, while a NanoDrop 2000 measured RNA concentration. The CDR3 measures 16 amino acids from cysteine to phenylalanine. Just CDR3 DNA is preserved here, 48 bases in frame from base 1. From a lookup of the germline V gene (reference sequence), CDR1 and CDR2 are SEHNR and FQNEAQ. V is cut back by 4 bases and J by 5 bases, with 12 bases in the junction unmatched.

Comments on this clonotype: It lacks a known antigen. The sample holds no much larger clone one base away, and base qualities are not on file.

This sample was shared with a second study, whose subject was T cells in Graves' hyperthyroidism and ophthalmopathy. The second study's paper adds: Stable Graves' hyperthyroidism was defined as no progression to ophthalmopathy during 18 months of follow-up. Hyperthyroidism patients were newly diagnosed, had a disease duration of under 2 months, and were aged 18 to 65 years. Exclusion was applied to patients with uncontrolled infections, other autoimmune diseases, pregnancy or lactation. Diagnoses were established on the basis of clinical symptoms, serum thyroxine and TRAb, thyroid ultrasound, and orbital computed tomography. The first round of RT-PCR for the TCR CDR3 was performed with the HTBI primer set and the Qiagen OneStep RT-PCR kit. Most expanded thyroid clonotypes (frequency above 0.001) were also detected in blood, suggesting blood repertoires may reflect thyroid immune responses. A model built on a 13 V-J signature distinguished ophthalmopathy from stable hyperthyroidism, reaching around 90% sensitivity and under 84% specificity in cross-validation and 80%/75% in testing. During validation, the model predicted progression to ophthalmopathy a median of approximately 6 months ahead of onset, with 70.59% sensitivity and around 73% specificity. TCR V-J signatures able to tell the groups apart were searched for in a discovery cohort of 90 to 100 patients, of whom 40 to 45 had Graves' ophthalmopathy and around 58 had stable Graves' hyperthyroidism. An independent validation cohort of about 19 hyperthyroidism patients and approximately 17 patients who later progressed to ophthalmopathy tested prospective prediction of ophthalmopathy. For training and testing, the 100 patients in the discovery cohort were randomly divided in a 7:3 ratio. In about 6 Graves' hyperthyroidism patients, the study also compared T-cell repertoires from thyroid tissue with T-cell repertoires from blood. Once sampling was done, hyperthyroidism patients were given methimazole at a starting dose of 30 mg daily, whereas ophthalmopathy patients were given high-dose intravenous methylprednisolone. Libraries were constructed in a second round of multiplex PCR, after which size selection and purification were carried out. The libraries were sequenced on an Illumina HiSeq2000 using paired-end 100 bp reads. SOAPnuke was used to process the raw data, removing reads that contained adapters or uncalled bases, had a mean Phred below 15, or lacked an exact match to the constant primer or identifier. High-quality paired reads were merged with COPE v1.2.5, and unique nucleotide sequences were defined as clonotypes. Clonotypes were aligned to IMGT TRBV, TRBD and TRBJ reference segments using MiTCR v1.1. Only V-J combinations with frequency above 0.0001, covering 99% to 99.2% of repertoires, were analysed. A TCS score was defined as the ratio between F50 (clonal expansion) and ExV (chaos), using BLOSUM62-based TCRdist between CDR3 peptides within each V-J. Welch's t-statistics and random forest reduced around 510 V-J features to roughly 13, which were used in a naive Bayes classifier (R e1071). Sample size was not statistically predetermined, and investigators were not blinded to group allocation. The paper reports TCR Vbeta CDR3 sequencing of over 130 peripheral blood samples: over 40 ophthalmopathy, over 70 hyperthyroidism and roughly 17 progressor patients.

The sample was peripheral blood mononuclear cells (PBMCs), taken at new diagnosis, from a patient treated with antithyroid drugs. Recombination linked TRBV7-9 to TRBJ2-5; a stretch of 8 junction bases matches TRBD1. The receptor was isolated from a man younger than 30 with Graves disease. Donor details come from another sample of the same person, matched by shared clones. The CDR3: CASSWGAGQGTETQYF. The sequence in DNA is TGTGCCAGCAGCTGGGGGGCTGGACAGGGAACGGAGACCCAGTACTTC. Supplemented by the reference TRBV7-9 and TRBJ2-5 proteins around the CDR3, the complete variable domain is DTGVSQNPRHKITKRGQNVTFRCDPISEHNRLYWYRQTLGQGPEFLTYFQNEAQLEKSRLLSDRFSAERPKGSFSTLEIQRTEQGDSAMYLCASSWGAGQGTETQYFGPGTRLLVL.